The 23 T cell receptor beta chains below all came from one sample that was sequenced in a study of blood T cells in healthy people across ages (dated by TCRdb to the mid-2010s). The library was produced with 5' RACE. The reads were generated on an Illumina HiSeq 2500. A second PCR of about 7 to 12 cycles was performed with a sample-barcoded 5' primer and a J-beta primer mix. TCRdb applied fastp at Q25 and MiXCR to the public reads, then kept only in-frame beta chains. Identical CDR3 protein sequences are pooled into one entry, listed with their most common genes and DNA. The sample contains about 1.6 million distinct CDR3 sequences, 30% to 40% of them found a single time. Together, the top ten hold about 11% of the sample. The sample was blood. The source is a woman aged 25 to 39 in good health.

The chain uses TRBV7-6 and TRBJ2-7; TRBD2 matches 15 bases. The DNA end lines up better with TRBJ2-5; the J call may be wrong. The CDR3 contains 17 residues. CDR1 is SGHVS and CDR2 is FNYEAQ in the germline V gene. CDR3 sequence: CASSLGTSGGAEVTQYF. The CDR3 nucleotides read TGTGCCAGCAGCTTAGGGACTAGCGGGGGGGCCGAGGTGACCCAGTACTTC.

The rearrangement links TRBV9 to TRBJ1-2; D unclear. Trimming removed 3 bases from V and 11 bases from J, with 11 bases in between. The germline gives CDR1 SGDLS, CDR2 YYNGEE. This CDR3 region has 11 residues. The CDR3 is CASSDGAGYTF. CDR3 bases: TGTGCCAGCAGCGACGGAGCTGGTTACACCTTC.

The chain uses TRBV24-1 and TRBJ2-1; TRBD1 matches at 7 bases. The CDR3 covers 16 residues. The germline gives CDR1 KGHDR, CDR2 SFDVKD. Trimming took 2 bases from V and 4 from J; bases not matched to a gene: 7. In DNA, the CDR3 is TGTGCCACCAGTGATTCTCGACAGGGCCTTTACAATGAGCAGTTCTTC. It yields the protein CATSDSRQGLYNEQFF.

As for this clonotype: This could be a read error, since a much larger clone is one nucleotide away. This sequence joins TRBV3-1 and TRBJ1-1, with D hard to call. The ends were cut back, 3 bases at V and 4 bases at J, with 3 bases in the middle. Germline CDR1 and CDR2: LGHDT and YNNKEL (reference sequence). There are 11 residues in the CDR3. The CDR3 nucleotides are TGTGCCAGCAGCCACGCCACTGAAGCTTTCTTT. It encodes CASSHATEAFF. The entire variable domain, with the rest obtained from reference TRBV3-1 and TRBJ1-1, is as follows: DTAVSQTPKYLVTQMGNDKSIKCEQNLGHDTMYWYKQDSKKFLKIMFSYNNKELIINETVPNRFSPKSPDKAHLNLHINSLELGDSAVYFCASSHATEAFFGQGTRLTVV.

The sample holds a few counts of this clonotype. The rearrangement links TRBV12-3 or TRBV12-4 to TRBJ2-7, with TRBD2 identical over 14 bases. The CDR3 runs 16 residues. J lost 3 bases, V lost 6 bases, and 7 bases had no gene match. This chain's CDR3 is CASSRTSGGLRYEQYF. The CDR3 nucleotides are TGTGCCAGCAGCCGGACTAGCGGGGGGCTCCGCTACGAGCAGTACTTC.

As to this clonotype: A read error is possible here, since a much larger clone lies one base away. The genes are TRBV29-1 and TRBJ2-5; unclear D gene. In germline, CDR1 is SQVTM, CDR2 ANQGSEA. Trimming cost V 0 bases and J 13 bases, with 18 bases left between them. The CDR3 covers 13 residues. The CDR3, as DNA: TGCAGCGTTGAAGACTCGGACGGCTACGAGCGGTACTTC. Protein sequence: CSVEDSDGYERYF.

Here the CDR3 reads CASSHDGGSGTEAFF. The CDR3, as DNA: TGCGCCAGCAGCCACGACGGGGGTTCGGGCACTGAAGCTTTCTTT. The genes are TRBV5-1 and TRBJ1-1, with D possibly being TRBD1 (5 bases). Germline-derived CDR1 and CDR2 are SGHRS and YFSETQ. Trimming pared 4 bases from V and 4 bases from J, leaving 17 bases between. There are 15 residues in the CDR3. The variable domain in full, with the rest retrieved from reference TRBV5-1 and TRBJ1-1, is KAGVTQTPRYLIKTRGQQVTLSCSPISGHRSVSWYQQTPGQGLQFLFEYFSETQRNKGNFPGRFSGRQFSNSRSEMNVSTLELGDSALYLCASSHDGGSGTEAFFGQGTRLTVV.

This clonotype was counted between two and nine times. For the CDR3, the DNA is TGTGCCAGCAAGAGGTCGAGGGGGTGGAATTCACCCCTCCACTTT. It translates to CASKRSRGWNSPLHF. The chain couples TRBV12-3 or TRBV12-4 to TRBJ1-6; D perhaps matches TRBD1 (6 bases). The CDR3 runs 15 residues. The germline V and J ends were trimmed by 7 bases and 7 bases, with 17 bases remaining between them.

A few counts support this clonotype. The J gene is TRBJ2-5, the V gene TRBV7-9, with D unclear. The CDR3 consists of 13 residues. Germline V CDR1 and CDR2: SEHNR, FQNEAQ (reference sequence). V was cut by 3 bases and J by 5 bases, with 10 bases left in between. The CDR3 loop reads CASSLGNAETQYF. The CDR3 DNA sequence: TGTGCCAGCAGCTTGGGCAATGCGGAGACCCAGTACTTC. Full variable domain (outside the CDR3, taken from reference TRBV7-9 and TRBJ2-5): DTGVSQNPRHKITKRGQNVTFRCDPISEHNRLYWYRQTLGQGPEFLTYFQNEAQLEKSRLLSDRFSAERPKGSFSTLEIQRTEQGDSAMYLCASSLGNAETQYFGPGTRLLVL.

Many counts were recorded for this clonotype. This chain joins TRBV12-5 and TRBJ2-1; no clear D. V was cut by 7 bases and J by 0 bases, with 16 bases left in between. In germline, CDR1 is LGHNT, CDR2 FRNRAP. The CDR3 consists of 16 residues. The CDR3 region is CASAPGRTSSYNEQFF. The CDR3 DNA sequence: TGTGCTAGTGCCCCGGGCAGGACCAGCTCCTACAATGAGCAGTTCTTC.

The V gene is TRBV18, the J gene TRBJ1-1; no reliable D call. V lost 3 bases to trimming and J lost 5 bases, with 16 bases between them. The CDR3 consists of 15 residues. Germline V lookup: CDR1 KGHSH, CDR2 LQKENI. CDR3 residues: CASSPAGEGGTEAFF. The CDR3 coding sequence is TGTGCCAGCTCACCGGCCGGGGAGGGAGGGACTGAAGCTTTCTTT.

This clonotype was counted only a few times. The V call is TRBV5-1, the J call TRBJ2-3; possibly TRBD1 for D (6 bases). The CDR3 sequence is 15 residues long. Germline CDR1 SGHRS, CDR2 YFSETQ. V was clipped by 6 bases and J by 0 bases, with 14 bases between them. The CDR3 sequence: CASNLVGASTDTQYF. DNA of the CDR3: TGCGCCAGCAACCTAGTGGGGGCAAGCACAGATACGCAGTATTTT.

This clonotype was seen more than once but under ten times. The chain recombines TRBV28 with TRBJ2-7; a weak D match, TRBD2 (5 bases). Germline V gene sequence: CDR1 MDHEN, CDR2 SYDVKM. The CDR3 covers 15 residues. Between the trimmed V and J ends, which lost 7 bases and 6 bases, there was a span of 22 bases. CDR3 protein: CASKLQRVGVGEQYF. CDR3 in DNA: TGTGCCAGCAAGCTACAGAGGGTGGGTGTGGGCGAGCAGTACTTC.

V usage is TRBV6-6 and J usage is TRBJ2-1, with TRBD2 as a possible D gene (6 bases). In germline, CDR1 is MNHNY, CDR2 SVGAGI (reference sequence). The CDR3 is 16 residues long. The V end lost 5 bases, the J end lost 3 bases, and 17 bases lay between the germline ends. In nucleotides, the CDR3 is TGTGCCAGCAGTCCCCTCTGGGCGGGGTTCTACAATGAGCAGTTCTTC. Its translation is CASSPLWAGFYNEQFF.

The chain links TRBV27 to TRBJ1-1, with TRBD1 identical over 7 bases. With 9 bases clipped from V and 6 bases from J, the junction kept 4 bases outside the gene matches. CDR3 length: 11 residues. Germline CDR1 MNHEY, CDR2 SMNVEV (reference sequence). The CDR3 sequence: CASQTGPEAFF. The CDR3 DNA is TGTGCCAGTCAGACAGGGCCTGAAGCTTTCTTT.

This sequence joins TRBV28 and TRBJ1-5; 8 bases align to TRBD1. Germline CDR1 reads MDHEN; CDR2 reads SYDVKM. The CDR3 totals 15 residues. V dropped 6 bases and J dropped 3; count of bases not matched to a gene: 7. This CDR3 is CASRRGQAVNQPQHF. DNA for the CDR3: TGTGCCAGCAGGAGGGGACAGGCGGTCAATCAGCCCCAGCATTTT.

As regards this clonotype: Germline and junction disagree at one end, which may indicate a read error. The chain has TRBV28 and TRBJ2-7, with TRBD2 matching 10 bases. From germline, CDR1 is MDHEN and CDR2 SYDVKM. CDR3 length equals 16 residues. The CDR3 DNA reads TGTGCCGGCCAAGACGCTAGCGGGAGTCGGTCCTACGGGCAGTACTTC. It encodes CAGQDASGSRSYGQYF.

This clonotype was seen a handful of times. V and J are TRBV9 and TRBJ1-2; D is unresolved. CDR1 and CDR2 (germline): SGDLS, YYNGEE. V lost 0 bases to trimming and J lost 8 bases, with 14 bases between them. CDR3 length equals 14 residues. CDR3 bases: TGTGCCAGCAGCGTAGAGCCAGTCCCTGAGGGCTACACCTTC. It yields the protein CASSVEPVPEGYTF. Looking up the rest from reference TRBV9 and TRBJ1-2 gives the full variable domain: DSGVTQTPKHLITATGQRVTLRCSPRSGDLSVYWYQQSLDQGLQFLIQYYNGEERAKGNILERFSAQQFPDLHSELNLSSLELGDSALYFCASSVEPVPEGYTFGSGTRLTVV.

This chain connects TRBV4-1 to TRBJ2-3; no clear D. V dropped 1 base and J dropped 5 bases, with 10 bases sitting between them. CDR3 length: 14 amino acids. Looked up from germline, CDR1 is MGHRA and CDR2 is YSYEKL. The DNA for the CDR3 is TGCGCCAGCAGCCAAGGGGTGTGGTTAGATACGCAGTATTTT. The encoded protein is CASSQGVWLDTQYF.

The rearrangement uses TRBV6-4 and TRBJ1-1; TRBD1 aligns across 7 bases. The germline gives CDR1 MRHNA, CDR2 SNTAGT. V lost 10 bases, J lost 6 bases, and 14 bases stayed unmatched. The length of the CDR3 is 14 residues. The CDR3 bases are TGTGCCACCAAGCCCTCGACAGGGCGCTCTGAAGCTTTCTTT. Residues: CATKPSTGRSEAFF.

V and J are TRBV20-1 and TRBJ2-5; D is possibly TRBD1 (6 bases). Deletions cut 1 base from V and 11 bases from J, with 17 bases between. CDR3 length: 13 residues. CDR1 and CDR2 from the germline V gene are DFQATT and SNEGSKA (reference sequence). CDR3 nucleotide sequence: TGCAGTGCTAGAGTAGACAGGTACAATGAGCAGTACTTC. Its protein product is CSARVDRYNEQYF.

This chain links TRBV20-1 with TRBJ2-6; D remains unclear. V was cut by 2 bases and J by 2 bases, with 13 bases left in between. The CDR3 sequence is 16 residues long. CDR1 DFQATT and CDR2 SNEGSKA come from the germline V gene (reference sequence). The CDR3 sequence is CSARPTANPGANVLTF. CDR3 DNA: TGCAGTGCTAGACCCACAGCCAATCCTGGGGCCAACGTCCTGACTTTC.

This clonotype was seen more than once but under ten times. This sequence joins TRBV3-1 and TRBJ1-2; perhaps TRBD1 as D (6 bases). The V gene lost 1 base and the J gene lost 8 bases, with 14 bases spanning the gap. CDR1 and CDR2 (germline): LGHDT, YNNKEL (reference sequence). The CDR3 has 14 residues. DNA for the CDR3: TGTGCCAGCAGCCAAGTCGGGGGGGGCATCGGCTACACCTTC. It translates to CASSQVGGGIGYTF.